This T cell receptor (beta chain) was documented in a study of CD8+CD57+ T cells in acquired aplastic anemia. The wider study: The average for DNA from sorted CD4+ and CD8+ cells was 2.5 to 4 ug.

Points from the study as a whole: Patients were compared with controls for CD8+ Simpson's diversity, and no significant difference emerged. Patients and controls shared nearly 30 CD8+ CDR3 sequences, which appeared highly expressed in patients and within their immunodominant clones.

V lost 5 bases, J lost 9 bases, and 22 bases lay in between. The germline CDR1 and CDR2 sequences are SGHVS and FQNEAQ. The CDR3 spans 15 residues. Profiling of TCR beta VDJ combinations and CDR3 sequences used genomic DNA as template. TCRdb independently ran MiXCR on the reads; one entry per CDR3 protein. The repertoire holds 200,000 to 300,000 distinct CDR3 sequences, with less than 85% as singletons. Details on this clonotype: Its specificity is not known.

Patients included in sequencing had previously demonstrated CD8+CD57+ cell expansion by flow cytometry. Everyone among the patients had severe acquired aplastic anemia. This chain joins TRBV7-8 and TRBJ2-5; D is perhaps TRBD2 (5 bases). Source material: sorted CD4+, CD8+, or CD8+CD57+ T cells (not recorded which) from PBMCs. This TCR came from a human donor with aplastic anemia. CDR3 region: CASSIARGPDTPQYF. CDR3 in DNA: TGTGCCAGCAGCATTGCACGGGGTCCCGATACGCCCCAGTACTTC.